This T cell receptor (beta chain) emerged from a study of T cells in Graves' hyperthyroidism and ophthalmopathy. The CDR3 covers 15 residues. CDR1 and CDR2 (germline): SEHNR, FQNEAQ (reference sequence). Uncontrolled infection, other autoimmune disease, pregnancy or lactation led to exclusion. The study based diagnoses on clinical symptoms, serum thyroxine and TRAb, thyroid ultrasound and orbital computed tomography. RNA transcripts served as the template for amplifying TCR beta CDR3 regions. HTBI primers were the set used in a first-round RT-PCR of the TCR CDR3. Via MiXCR, TCRdb re-called the multiplex PCR reads, giving one row per CDR3 protein. The sample shows 800,000 or so distinct CDR3 sequences, 35% to 40% of them seen only once. As to this clonotype: The junction does not match germline at one end; this may be a read error.

The sample taken for sequencing was blood. The sequence was collected from a man aged 18 to 30 with Graves' hyperthyroidism. This chain uses TRBV7-9 with TRBJ2-5; D gene uncertain. This chain's CDR3 is CARSQDPAAYETQYF. CDR3 DNA sequence: TGTGCCCGCAGCCAAGATCCTGCGGCCTACGAGACCCAGTACTTC.